These T cell receptor beta chains were read from a single sample in a study of OX40 agonist ivuxolimab in advanced cancers. Libraries were prepared by immunoSEQ multiplex PCR; TCRdb keeps only in-frame clonotypes and omits some of them. The sample yields over 20,000 clones, 70% to 90% seen once. The input for sequencing was CD4+ or CD8+ T cells sorted from blood, taken in a trial of the OX40 agonist ivuxolimab. The receptors shown here come from an adult with an advanced solid tumor such as melanoma, head and neck, liver or kidney cancer. Each CDR3 is given with its conserved first and last residue. Each record gives: CDR3 length, V gene, clone size, D gene, J gene, CDR3 DNA, CDR3 protein. A D gene is named only where the DNA matches it firmly. Clone size is not always given. Where it is, it says once, few, many or a class for expanded clones.

length: 17; V: TRBV27; size: -; D: TRBD2; J: TRBJ2-5; DNA: TGTGCCAGCAGGCACCTAGCGGGAGGACAACCCGGGGAGACCCAGTACTTC; CDR3: CASRHLAGGQPGETQYF
length: 14; V: TRBV5-1; size: -; D: TRBD1; J: TRBJ1-1; DNA: TGCGCCAGCAGCTTGACAGGGGGAAACACTGAAGCTTTCTTT; CDR3: CASSLTGGNTEAFF
length: 13; V: TRBV7-2; size: -; D: -; J: TRBJ2-1; DNA: TGCGCCAGCAGCCACGACTATTACAATGAGCAGTTCTTC; CDR3: CASSHDYYNEQFF
length: 15; V: TRBV9; size: -; D: -; J: TRBJ1-3; DNA: TGTGCCAGCAGCCCTACAGCAAACTCTGGAAACACCATATATTTT; CDR3: CASSPTANSGNTIYF
length: 17; V: TRBV19; size: -; D: -; J: TRBJ1-5; DNA: TGTGCCAGTAGTATCGGTTCAGGGGCGCTTAGCAATCAGCCCCAGCATTTT; CDR3: CASSIGSGALSNQPQHF
length: 13; V: TRBV6-1; size: -; D: TRBD1; J: TRBJ1-1; DNA: TGTGCCACTACAGGGGGCACCTTCACTGAAGCTTTCTTT; CDR3: CATTGGTFTEAFF
length: 16; V: TRBV11-2; size: -; D: -; J: TRBJ1-3; DNA: TGTGCCAGCAGCCAAACGACGGGGGGCTCTGGAAACACCATATATTTT; CDR3: CASSQTTGGSGNTIYF
length: 16; V: TRBV5-4; size: once; D: TRBD2; J: TRBJ2-7; DNA: TGTGCCAGCAGCATCTTAGCGGGAGGGCGAATTGGCGAGCAGTACTTC; CDR3: CASSILAGGRIGEQYF
length: 13; V: TRBV2; size: once; D: -; J: TRBJ2-7; DNA: TGTGCCAGCTACGGGACGCCAAAGTACGAGCAGTACTTC; CDR3: CASYGTPKYEQYF
length: 14; V: TRBV9; size: -; D: -; J: TRBJ1-1; DNA: TGTGCCAGCAGCGGGGGTAATTGGTTGTCTGAAGCTTTCTTT; CDR3: CASSGGNWLSEAFF
length: 15; V: TRBV30; size: -; D: -; J: TRBJ2-7; DNA: TGTGCCTGGAGTGTACTTGATCCAGGGTGGGGCGAGCAGTACTTC; CDR3: CAWSVLDPGWGEQYF
length: 11; V: TRBV7-4; size: -; D: -; J: TRBJ2-7; DNA: TGTGCCAGCAGCTGTAGCGGAGGCCGGTACTTC; CDR3: CASSCSGGRYF
length: 13; V: TRBV29-1; size: -; D: TRBD1; J: TRBJ2-7; DNA: TGCAGCGTTGTGGGACAGGGGGCCTACGAGCAGTACTTC; CDR3: CSVVGQGAYEQYF
length: 17; V: TRBV5-1; size: -; D: -; J: TRBJ1-2; DNA: TGCGCCAGCAGCTTAACCCTTCCGGGGGGAAAGTCCGATGGCTACACCTTC; CDR3: CASSLTLPGGKSDGYTF
length: 15; V: TRBV19; size: -; D: TRBD2; J: TRBJ2-3; DNA: TGTGCCAGTAGTCCCGGACTAGCGGATACAGATACGCAGTATTTT; CDR3: CASSPGLADTDTQYF
length: 15; V: TRBV28; size: -; D: TRBD1; J: TRBJ2-3; DNA: TGTGCCAGCAGTCCCCGGGACAGGGTCACAGATACGCAGTATTTT; CDR3: CASSPRDRVTDTQYF
length: 16; V: TRBV7-9; size: -; D: TRBD2; J: TRBJ2-1; DNA: TGTGCCAGCAGCCCGAAGACTAGCGGTATTTACAATGAGCAGTTCTTC; CDR3: CASSPKTSGIYNEQFF
length: 15; V: TRBV4-1; size: -; D: -; J: TRBJ1-5; DNA: TGCGCCAGCAGCCAAGATCGAACAGAGGGTCAGCCCCAGCATTTT; CDR3: CASSQDRTEGQPQHF
length: 14; V: TRBV6-1; size: -; D: -; J: TRBJ2-2; DNA: TGTGCCAGCAGTGAACAGGGAACCGGCGGGGAGCTGTTTTTT; CDR3: CASSEQGTGGELFF
length: 15; V: TRBV10-1; size: -; D: -; J: TRBJ1-5; DNA: TGCGCCAGCATTCCACGGGGCCGTAGCAATCAGCCCCAGCATTTT; CDR3: CASIPRGRSNQPQHF
length: 14; V: TRBV29-1; size: -; D: -; J: TRBJ2-5; DNA: TGCAGCGTTGTCTGGCTAGGACTAAAAGAGACCCAGTACTTC; CDR3: CSVVWLGLKETQYF
length: 15; V: TRBV4-3; size: -; D: TRBD1; J: TRBJ2-7; DNA: TGCGCCAGCAGCCAATTGGACAGGGGGCCCTACGAGCAGTACTTC; CDR3: CASSQLDRGPYEQYF
length: 16; V: TRBV7-6; size: -; D: TRBD1; J: TRBJ2-5; DNA: TGTGCCAGCAGCTCAGCCAGAGGACAGGGCGGGGAGACCCAGTACTTC; CDR3: CASSSARGQGGETQYF
length: 13; V: TRBV5-5; size: -; D: -; J: TRBJ2-7; DNA: TGTGCCAGCAGCTTGACAGATTTCTACGAGCAGTACTTC; CDR3: CASSLTDFYEQYF
length: 17; V: TRBV9; size: -; D: TRBD2; J: TRBJ2-3; DNA: TGTGCCAGCAGCGTAGAATCTAGCGGGAGGAAGACAGATACGCAGTATTTT; CDR3: CASSVESSGRKTDTQYF
length: 14; V: TRBV29-1; size: -; D: -; J: TRBJ1-4; DNA: TGCAGCGTTGCGGCGTACAGCGGGAATGAAAAACTGTTTTTT; CDR3: CSVAAYSGNEKLFF
length: 13; V: TRBV10-3; size: -; D: -; J: TRBJ2-7; DNA: TGTGCCATCAGTGAGGTTAGCGGATACGAGCAGTACTTC; CDR3: CAISEVSGYEQYF
length: 14; V: TRBV4-1; size: -; D: -; J: TRBJ1-1; DNA: TGCGCCAGCAGCCAAGTTGGGGGGGGACTAGAAGCTTTCTTT; CDR3: CASSQVGGGLEAFF
length: 13; V: TRBV7-8; size: -; D: -; J: TRBJ2-7; DNA: TGTGCCAGCAGCTGGGGTCTGCGGGTCGAGCAGTACTTC; CDR3: CASSWGLRVEQYF
length: 14; V: TRBV27; size: once; D: -; J: TRBJ2-7; DNA: TGTGCCAGCTCCTTGGGACCCTCCTTCTACGAGCAGTACTTC; CDR3: CASSLGPSFYEQYF
length: 15; V: TRBV5-6; size: once; D: -; J: TRBJ2-7; DNA: TGTGCCAGCAGCTTGGGGTTGGGGAGGATGGACGAGCAGTACTTC; CDR3: CASSLGLGRMDEQYF
length: 19; V: TRBV5-5; size: -; D: TRBD2; J: TRBJ2-3; DNA: TGTGCCAGCAGCCAAGATGAAAAGGTAGCGGGAGATGTAACAGATACGCAGTATTTT; CDR3: CASSQDEKVAGDVTDTQYF
length: 15; V: TRBV4-1; size: -; D: -; J: TRBJ2-3; DNA: TGCGCCAGCAGCCAACCCGGGACCCCCGCAGATACGCAGTATTTT; CDR3: CASSQPGTPADTQYF
length: 15; V: TRBV7-9; size: -; D: -; J: TRBJ2-3; DNA: TGTGCCAGCAGCCACCGACTAGACTACACAGATACGCAGTATTTT; CDR3: CASSHRLDYTDTQYF
length: 16; V: TRBV11-2; size: -; D: TRBD2; J: TRBJ2-1; DNA: TGTGCCAGCAGCTTAGGAGTGGGAGGGTCCTACAATGAGCAGTTCTTC; CDR3: CASSLGVGGSYNEQFF
length: 15; V: TRBV18; size: -; D: -; J: TRBJ2-1; DNA: TGTGCCAGCTCAGCAGGGAGGAACTCCTACAATGAGCAGTTCTTC; CDR3: CASSAGRNSYNEQFF
length: 16; V: TRBV30; size: -; D: TRBD1; J: TRBJ1-5; DNA: TGTGCCTGGAGTGTAACTGGGACAGGGGGCTGGCAGCCCCAGCATTTT; CDR3: CAWSVTGTGGWQPQHF
length: 14; V: TRBV19; size: few; D: -; J: TRBJ1-1; DNA: TGTGCCAGCTCAATATCGGCGGGGAACACTGAAGCTTTCTTT; CDR3: CASSISAGNTEAFF
length: 17; V: TRBV5-5; size: -; D: TRBD1; J: TRBJ1-5; DNA: TGTGCCAGCAGCCAACCGGACAGGATGTATAGCAATCAGCCCCAGCATTTT; CDR3: CASSQPDRMYSNQPQHF
length: 15; V: TRBV27; size: -; D: TRBD2; J: TRBJ2-3; DNA: TGTGCCAGCAGTTTAACCGGGAGGGACTCAGATACGCAGTATTTT; CDR3: CASSLTGRDSDTQYF
length: 14; V: TRBV4-1; size: -; D: -; J: TRBJ2-2; DNA: TGCGCCAGCAGCCAAGATTTTCGTCATGGGGAGCTGTTTTTT; CDR3: CASSQDFRHGELFF
length: 16; V: TRBV4-1; size: -; D: -; J: TRBJ1-1; DNA: TGCGCCAGCAGCCAAGTAGTATCGGGTCTGGAAACTGAAGCTTTCTTT; CDR3: CASSQVVSGLETEAFF
length: 13; V: TRBV6-6; size: once; D: TRBD1; J: TRBJ1-2; DNA: TGTGCCAGCAGTTACGGGACAGAGTACGGCTACACCTTC; CDR3: CASSYGTEYGYTF